Listed below are T cell receptor beta chains from one sample, sequenced in a study of identical twins. A single record per CDR3 protein comes from TCRdb applying MiXCR to the 5' RACE reads. This table holds around 530,000 distinct CDR3 sequences, approximately 16% found once. These data are also associated with another study on yellow fever vaccine responses in identical twins.

The sequencing sample was made of CD4+ T cells sorted from blood. These receptor sequences come from a woman aged 18-29 years in good health. The CDR3 runs from the conserved cysteine through the conserved F or W. Fields, in order: V gene, clone size, J gene, D gene, CDR3 protein, CDR3 DNA. A D gene is named only where the DNA matches it firmly. Expanded clones are given a class, and other clones once, few, many or no size at all.

v_gene: TRBV12-3/TRBV12-4; abundance: .; j_gene: TRBJ1-5; d_gene: .; CDR3aa: CASTKEAPNQPQHF; CDR3nt: TGTGCCAGCACTAAGGAGGCCCCAAATCAGCCCCAGCATTTT
v_gene: TRBV28; abundance: few; j_gene: TRBJ2-2; d_gene: .; CDR3aa: CASSLSPAGSTGELFF; CDR3nt: TGTGCCAGCAGTTTATCTCCGGCGGGGAGCACCGGGGAGCTGTTTTTT
v_gene: TRBV10-3; abundance: few; j_gene: TRBJ1-1; d_gene: .; CDR3aa: CAISEGPNTEAFF; CDR3nt: TGTGCCATCAGTGAGGGCCCGAACACTGAAGCTTTCTTT
v_gene: TRBV7-6; abundance: .; j_gene: TRBJ2-1; d_gene: .; CDR3aa: CASSLVGTPSSYNEQFF; CDR3nt: TGTGCCAGCAGCTTAGTGGGAACCCCGAGCTCCTACAATGAGCAGTTCTTC
v_gene: TRBV10-3; abundance: .; j_gene: TRBJ2-3; d_gene: TRBD2; CDR3aa: CAIESASGGADTQYF; CDR3nt: TGTGCCATCGAGTCGGCTAGCGGGGGGGCAGATACGCAGTATTTT
v_gene: TRBV20-1; abundance: .; j_gene: TRBJ2-1; d_gene: .; CDR3aa: CSALRDGPYNEQFF; CDR3nt: TGCAGTGCCCTCCGGGACGGGCCCTACAATGAGCAGTTCTTC
v_gene: TRBV20-1; abundance: few; j_gene: TRBJ2-1; d_gene: .; CDR3aa: CSHPGIDQREQFF; CDR3nt: TGCAGCCACCCCGGGATAGATCAACGTGAGCAGTTCTTC
v_gene: TRBV11-2; abundance: .; j_gene: TRBJ2-7; d_gene: TRBD2; CDR3aa: CASSLMTSGSQYEQYF; CDR3nt: TGTGCCAGCAGCTTAATGACTAGCGGGAGTCAGTACGAGCAGTACTTC
v_gene: TRBV7-9; abundance: few; j_gene: TRBJ1-3; d_gene: .; CDR3aa: CASSFLGPGPGNTIYF; CDR3nt: TGTGCCAGCAGCTTCTTAGGGCCAGGGCCTGGAAACACCATATATTTT
v_gene: TRBV5-1; abundance: .; j_gene: TRBJ2-7; d_gene: .; CDR3aa: CASSFLATGIYEQYF; CDR3nt: TGCGCCAGCAGCTTTCTGGCCACAGGGATCTACGAGCAGTACTTC
v_gene: TRBV18; abundance: .; j_gene: TRBJ2-3; d_gene: TRBD2; CDR3aa: CASSPPASGIDTQYF; CDR3nt: TGTGCCAGCTCACCACCGGCCAGCGGGATAGATACGCAGTATTTT
v_gene: TRBV7-9; abundance: few; j_gene: TRBJ1-1; d_gene: .; CDR3aa: CASSLEGKSGTEAFF; CDR3nt: TGTGCCAGCAGCTTAGAGGGGAAGAGTGGCACTGAAGCTTTCTTT
v_gene: TRBV27; abundance: few; j_gene: TRBJ2-3; d_gene: .; CDR3aa: CASTRQGAGTDTQYF; CDR3nt: TGTGCCAGCACCCGCCAAGGAGCTGGGACAGATACGCAGTATTTT
v_gene: TRBV24-1; abundance: .; j_gene: TRBJ2-2; d_gene: .; CDR3aa: CATSGGYNTGELFF; CDR3nt: TGTGCCACCAGTGGCGGGTACAACACCGGGGAGCTGTTTTTT
v_gene: TRBV5-1; abundance: .; j_gene: TRBJ1-2; d_gene: TRBD1; CDR3aa: CASRQGHNYGYTF; CDR3nt: TGCGCCAGCAGACAGGGGCACAACTATGGCTACACCTTC
v_gene: TRBV12-3/TRBV12-4; abundance: .; j_gene: TRBJ1-1; d_gene: .; CDR3aa: CASSLGVGVGTEAFF; CDR3nt: TGTGCCAGCAGTTTAGGGGTCGGGGTTGGCACTGAAGCTTTCTTT
v_gene: TRBV11-2; abundance: few; j_gene: TRBJ2-2; d_gene: TRBD2; CDR3aa: CASSLVSSGRSGELFF; CDR3nt: TGTGCCAGCAGCTTAGTTTCTAGCGGGAGATCCGGGGAGCTGTTTTTT
v_gene: TRBV5-1; abundance: .; j_gene: TRBJ2-1; d_gene: .; CDR3aa: CASSGLVYNEQFF; CDR3nt: TGCGCCAGCAGCGGGCTAGTCTACAATGAGCAGTTCTTC
v_gene: TRBV4-2; abundance: many; j_gene: TRBJ2-3; d_gene: TRBD2; CDR3aa: CASSQASGAGDTQYF; CDR3nt: TGTGCCAGCAGCCAGGCTAGCGGGGCGGGAGATACGCAGTATTTT
v_gene: TRBV24-1; abundance: few; j_gene: TRBJ2-3; d_gene: .; CDR3aa: CATSDLNSNTDTQYF; CDR3nt: TGTGCCACCAGTGATTTGAATTCAAACACAGATACGCAGTATTTT
v_gene: TRBV19; abundance: .; j_gene: TRBJ2-1; d_gene: TRBD1; CDR3aa: CASSPDGTGAYNEQFF; CDR3nt: TGTGCCAGTAGCCCCGACGGGACAGGGGCCTACAATGAGCAGTTCTTC
v_gene: TRBV27; abundance: .; j_gene: TRBJ2-5; d_gene: .; CDR3aa: CASSSQGEGETQYF; CDR3nt: TGTGCCAGCAGTTCACAGGGGGAGGGTGAGACCCAGTACTTC
v_gene: TRBV10-3; abundance: few; j_gene: TRBJ1-1; d_gene: .; CDR3aa: CAINQGMNTEAFF; CDR3nt: TGTGCCATCAATCAGGGTATGAACACTGAAGCTTTCTTT
v_gene: TRBV5-6; abundance: many; j_gene: TRBJ1-5; d_gene: .; CDR3aa: CASSRGSNQPQHF; CDR3nt: TGTGCCAGCAGCCGGGGGAGCAATCAGCCCCAGCATTTT
v_gene: TRBV3-1; abundance: many; j_gene: TRBJ1-1; d_gene: .; CDR3aa: CASSTGTNTEAFF; CDR3nt: TGTGCCAGCAGCACGGGGACGAACACTGAAGCTTTCTTT
v_gene: TRBV10-3; abundance: .; j_gene: TRBJ1-1; d_gene: .; CDR3aa: CAISQGFEAFF; CDR3nt: TGTGCCATCAGTCAGGGATTTGAAGCTTTCTTT
v_gene: TRBV11-1; abundance: .; j_gene: TRBJ2-1; d_gene: TRBD2; CDR3aa: CASSPPLAGGLSSYNEQFF; CDR3nt: TGTGCCAGCAGCCCCCCGCTAGCGGGGGGCCTAAGCTCCTACAATGAGCAGTTCTTC
v_gene: TRBV7-3; abundance: .; j_gene: TRBJ2-3; d_gene: TRBD2; CDR3aa: CASSSGKTSGRRADTQYF; CDR3nt: TGTGCCAGCAGCTCGGGAAAGACTAGCGGGAGGCGGGCAGATACGCAGTATTTT
v_gene: TRBV7-8; abundance: .; j_gene: TRBJ2-5; d_gene: TRBD1; CDR3aa: CASSLYGTGIRETQYF; CDR3nt: TGTGCCAGCAGCTTATACGGGACAGGGATCAGAGAGACCCAGTACTTC
v_gene: TRBV19; abundance: few; j_gene: TRBJ2-5; d_gene: .; CDR3aa: CASLGGFGETQYF; CDR3nt: TGTGCCAGTCTCGGAGGGTTCGGAGAGACCCAGTACTTC
v_gene: TRBV10-3; abundance: .; j_gene: TRBJ1-1; d_gene: .; CDR3aa: CAIRNMGANTEAFF; CDR3nt: TGTGCCATACGAAACATGGGCGCCAACACTGAAGCTTTCTTT
v_gene: TRBV15; abundance: .; j_gene: TRBJ2-3; d_gene: TRBD2; CDR3aa: CATSKAGDPDTQYF; CDR3nt: TGTGCCACCAGTAAAGCGGGAGACCCAGATACGCAGTATTTT
v_gene: TRBV20-1; abundance: .; j_gene: TRBJ2-3; d_gene: .; CDR3aa: CSASQGGPDTQYF; CDR3nt: TGCAGTGCTTCCCAGGGGGGTCCAGATACGCAGTATTTT
v_gene: TRBV4-1; abundance: .; j_gene: TRBJ1-1; d_gene: .; CDR3aa: CASSQVRGGARNTEAFF; CDR3nt: TGCGCCAGCAGCCAAGTACGGGGTGGGGCGAGAAACACTGAAGCTTTCTTT
v_gene: TRBV16; abundance: few; j_gene: TRBJ1-5; d_gene: .; CDR3aa: CASSPGRDNQPQHF; CDR3nt: TGTGCCAGCAGCCCCGGACGGGACAATCAGCCCCAGCATTTT
v_gene: TRBV29-1; abundance: many; j_gene: TRBJ2-7; d_gene: .; CDR3aa: CSAGTAEAGSSEQYF; CDR3nt: TGCAGCGCTGGGACGGCGGAGGCCGGAAGCTCCGAGCAGTACTTC
v_gene: TRBV11-2; abundance: .; j_gene: TRBJ2-1; d_gene: .; CDR3aa: CASSLDPGREAYNEQFF; CDR3nt: TGTGCCAGCAGCTTAGATCCAGGCAGGGAAGCATACAATGAGCAGTTCTTC
v_gene: TRBV4-2; abundance: few; j_gene: TRBJ2-2; d_gene: .; CDR3aa: CASSPQSRGEAGELFF; CDR3nt: TGTGCCAGCAGCCCCCAGTCCCGTGGGGAGGCCGGGGAGCTGTTTTTT
v_gene: TRBV14; abundance: many; j_gene: TRBJ2-1; d_gene: .; CDR3aa: CASSQDPGSSYNEQFF; CDR3nt: TGTGCCAGCAGCCAAGATCCGGGAAGCTCCTACAATGAGCAGTTCTTC
v_gene: TRBV20-1; abundance: .; j_gene: TRBJ2-1; d_gene: .; CDR3aa: CSAREQGSSYNEQFF; CDR3nt: TGCAGTGCTAGAGAGCAGGGGAGCTCCTACAATGAGCAGTTCTTC
v_gene: TRBV19; abundance: few; j_gene: TRBJ1-1; d_gene: .; CDR3aa: CASTPPGLNTEAFF; CDR3nt: TGTGCCAGTACCCCACCTGGCTTGAACACTGAAGCTTTCTTT
v_gene: TRBV5-1; abundance: few; j_gene: TRBJ2-2; d_gene: .; CDR3aa: CASSPGLRPGELFF; CDR3nt: TGCGCCAGCAGCCCGGGACTCCGACCCGGGGAGCTGTTTTTT
v_gene: TRBV11-3; abundance: few; j_gene: TRBJ2-2; d_gene: .; CDR3aa: CASSLVGGNGELFF; CDR3nt: TGTGCCAGCAGCTTAGTTGGAGGGAACGGGGAGCTGTTTTTT
v_gene: TRBV6-1; abundance: .; j_gene: TRBJ1-5; d_gene: .; CDR3aa: CASSDLRVNQPQHF; CDR3nt: TGTGCCAGCAGTGATTTAAGGGTGAATCAGCCCCAGCATTTT
v_gene: TRBV10-2; abundance: once; j_gene: TRBJ2-7; d_gene: .; CDR3aa: CASSARGIYEQYF; CDR3nt: TGCGCCAGCAGTGCCCGGGGAATCTACGAGCAGTACTTC
v_gene: TRBV20-1; abundance: .; j_gene: TRBJ1-5; d_gene: .; CDR3aa: CSALTGDSNQPQHF; CDR3nt: TGCAGTGCCCTGACAGGAGATAGCAATCAGCCCCAGCATTTT
v_gene: TRBV5-6; abundance: few; j_gene: TRBJ2-2; d_gene: .; CDR3aa: CASSWVGSLNTGELFF; CDR3nt: TGTGCCAGCAGCTGGGTCGGGTCCTTGAACACCGGGGAGCTGTTTTTT
v_gene: TRBV7-3; abundance: .; j_gene: TRBJ2-2; d_gene: TRBD2; CDR3aa: CASSSSGRAGELFF; CDR3nt: TGTGCCAGCAGCTCCAGCGGGAGGGCCGGGGAGCTGTTTTTT
v_gene: TRBV7-3; abundance: .; j_gene: TRBJ2-7; d_gene: TRBD2; CDR3aa: CASSPGLGTSGKKEQYF; CDR3nt: TGTGCCAGCAGCCCAGGATTAGGGACTAGCGGGAAGAAGGAGCAGTACTTC
v_gene: TRBV6-5; abundance: .; j_gene: TRBJ1-5; d_gene: .; CDR3aa: CASSGRNQPQHF; CDR3nt: TGTGCCAGCAGTGGCCGCAATCAGCCCCAGCATTTT
v_gene: TRBV20-1; abundance: few; j_gene: TRBJ2-3; d_gene: .; CDR3aa: CSAYPTSTDTQYF; CDR3nt: TGCAGTGCTTACCCAACTAGCACAGATACGCAGTATTTT
v_gene: TRBV27; abundance: few; j_gene: TRBJ2-1; d_gene: .; CDR3aa: CASSLFRITYNEQFF; CDR3nt: TGTGCCAGCAGTTTATTTAGGATAACCTACAATGAGCAGTTCTTC
v_gene: TRBV11-3; abundance: few; j_gene: TRBJ2-1; d_gene: .; CDR3aa: CASSFEGYEQFF; CDR3nt: TGTGCCAGCAGCTTTGAGGGGTATGAGCAGTTCTTC